These T cell receptor beta chains were read from a single sample in a study of blood T cell repertoires in COVID-19. The protocol was immunoSEQ multiplex PCR, while the TCRdb copy is restricted to in-frame clones and leaves out a portion. The table has fewer than 300,000 clones, 75% to 95% seen once. Sequenced input: PBMCs or T cells enriched from blood (not recorded which). The receptor source for this set is a woman in her twenties or thirties who had recovered from COVID-19. The CDR3 runs from the conserved cysteine through the conserved F or W. The D gene is left open where the match is weak. The size entry is marked missing in some rows and otherwise reads once, few, many or a size class.

>TRBJ1-4|TRBD1|TRBV11-2|-
CASSSGQGGEKLFF
TGTGCCAGCAGCAGTGGACAGGGCGGTGAAAAACTGTTTTTT
>TRBJ1-2|-|TRBV11-1|few
CASSSYPRQLNYGYTF
TGTGCCAGCAGCTCCTACCCCAGACAGCTTAACTATGGCTACACCTTC
>TRBJ1-2|TRBD1|TRBV7-2|-
CASSLRTGGYYGYTF
TGTGCCAGCAGCTTACGGACAGGGGGCTACTATGGCTACACCTTC
>TRBJ2-3|TRBD1|TRBV9|-
CASSARQGLTDTQYF
TGTGCCAGCAGCGCCCGACAGGGGTTGACAGATACGCAGTATTTT
>TRBJ2-5|TRBD1|TRBV5-1|-
CASSFGTGQETQYF
TGCGCCAGCAGCTTTGGGACAGGCCAAGAGACCCAGTACTTC
>TRBJ2-1|TRBD1|TRBV7-6|-
CASSPTGAEHNEQFF
TGTGCCAGCAGCCCAACAGGGGCCGAACACAATGAGCAGTTCTTC
>TRBJ2-1|-|TRBV7-9|once
CASTPSTGPNEQFF
TGTGCCAGCACACCATCGACAGGCCCCAATGAGCAGTTCTTC
>TRBJ2-5|TRBD1|TRBV18|few
CASSWTGQETQYF
TGTGCCAGCTCTTGGACAGGCCAAGAGACCCAGTACTTC
>TRBJ2-7|-|TRBV24-1|-
CATSDPGQGAYEQYF
TGTGCCACCAGTGATCCGGGACAAGGGGCCTACGAGCAGTACTTC
>TRBJ2-1|-|TRBV2|-
CAGSGFSGEQFF
TGTGCCGGAAGCGGATTTTCGGGTGAGCAGTTCTTC
>TRBJ2-5|-|TRBV11-2|-
CASSPRTVQETQYF
TGTGCCAGCAGCCCCCGGACAGTCCAAGAGACCCAGTACTTC
>TRBJ2-2|-|TRBV18|-
CASSPRGDYNTGELFF
TGTGCCAGCTCACCGAGGGGGGACTATAACACCGGGGAGCTGTTTTTT
>TRBJ2-7|TRBD1|TRBV7-2|-
CASSPDRGGEQYF
TGTGCCAGCAGCCCAGACAGGGGCGGCGAGCAGTACTTC
>TRBJ2-2|-|TRBV6-1|-
CASSEQGTGELFF
TGTGCCAGCAGTGAACAGGGGACCGGGGAGCTGTTTTTT
>TRBJ1-2|TRBD1|TRBV27|once
CASSLSEQGAWYGYTF
TGTGCCAGCAGTTTATCGGAACAGGGGGCCTGGTATGGCTACACCTTC
>TRBJ1-5|-|TRBV27|-
CASSLFYRDDQPQHF
TGTGCCAGCAGTTTATTCTACCGGGATGATCAGCCCCAGCATTTT
>TRBJ2-7|TRBD1|TRBV10-3|-
CAISRQGASYEQYF
TGTGCCATCAGCAGACAGGGGGCTTCCTACGAGCAGTACTTC
>TRBJ1-4|TRBD1|TRBV19|-
CASSDGTGITGDEKLFF
TGTGCCAGTAGTGACGGGACAGGGATTACGGGGGATGAAAAACTGTTTTTT
>TRBJ2-6|-|TRBV5-1|-
CASSSADRSPGANVLTF
TGCGCCAGCAGCTCCGCAGACAGGTCTCCCGGGGCCAACGTCCTGACTTTC
>TRBJ2-2|TRBD2|TRBV9|-
CASSGSSGRYTGELFF
TGTGCCAGCAGCGGATCTAGCGGGAGGTACACCGGGGAGCTGTTTTTT
>TRBJ2-7|-|TRBV19|-
CASTASGRVHEQYF
TGTGCCAGTACTGCCAGCGGTCGGGTCCACGAGCAGTACTTC
>TRBJ1-1|TRBD1|TRBV11-3|once
CASSLQGAGTEAFF
TGTGCCAGCAGCTTACAGGGGGCTGGCACTGAAGCTTTCTTT
>TRBJ2-3|-|TRBV9|-
CASSAGGTGAFTDTQYF
TGTGCCAGCAGCGCAGGCGGCACGGGAGCCTTCACAGATACGCAGTATTTT
>TRBJ2-3|TRBD1|TRBV7-9|-
CASSLSGQGADTQYF
TGTGCCAGCAGCTTGTCGGGACAGGGAGCGGATACGCAGTATTTT
>TRBJ2-7|TRBD2|TRBV6-5|-
CASSRTSGSYEQYF
TGTGCCAGCAGTAGGACTAGCGGGTCCTACGAGCAGTACTTC
>TRBJ1-5|-|TRBV4-3|-
CASSQDYRVSNQPQHF
TGCGCCAGCAGCCAGGACTACCGGGTCTCCAATCAGCCCCAGCATTTT
>TRBJ2-3|TRBD2|TRBV6-5|-
CASSRAGVGTDTQYF
TGTGCCAGCAGTAGAGCGGGAGTTGGCACAGATACGCAGTATTTT
>TRBJ1-1|-|TRBV6-2/TRBV6-3|-
CASCYHLNTEAFF
TGTGCCAGTTGTTACCACTTGAACACTGAAGCTTTCTTT
>TRBJ2-2|TRBD1|TRBV5-1|-
CASSLKTGDETGELFF
TGCGCCAGCAGCTTGAAAACAGGGGATGAGACCGGGGAGCTGTTTTTT
>TRBJ1-6|-|TRBV14|-
CASKARGDSPLHF
TGTGCCAGCAAGGCCCGCGGGGACTCACCCCTCCACTTT
>TRBJ1-1|-|TRBV4-1|-
CASSQDQGTNTEAFF
TGCGCCAGCAGCCAAGATCAGGGAACGAACACTGAAGCTTTCTTT
>TRBJ2-5|-|TRBV7-6|-
CASSGFLGLETAQYF
TGTGCCAGCTCGGGTTTCTTAGGACTGGAAACGGCCCAGTACTTC